These T cell receptor beta chains were read from a single sample in a study of CD8+CD57+ T cells in acquired aplastic anemia. TCRdb re-called the reads with MiXCR, one entry per CDR3 protein. This table holds roughly 250,000 distinct CDR3 sequences, roughly 82% found once. Sequenced input: sorted CD4+, CD8+, or CD8+CD57+ T cells (not recorded which) from PBMCs. These receptors were taken from a human donor with aplastic anemia. The conserved cysteine and the conserved F or W are not part of the CDR3 here. Fields, in order: clone size, J gene, V gene, CDR3 protein. Clone size is stated in some rows and not others, as once, few, many or a class when expanded.

clone size: -
J gene: TRBJ2-3
V gene: TRBV7-3
CDR3 protein: ASSLAGGREDEA

clone size: -
J gene: TRBJ2-3
V gene: TRBV2
CDR3 protein: ASRDSGKETQY

clone size: few
J gene: TRBJ2-7
V gene: TRBV7-6
CDR3 protein: ASSYEGYEQY

clone size: -
J gene: TRBJ2-3
V gene: TRBV2
CDR3 protein: GSSGGSDTQY

clone size: -
J gene: TRBJ2-5
V gene: TRBV10-3
CDR3 protein: AIRPSRAGGLETQY

clone size: many
J gene: TRBJ2-7
V gene: TRBV7-9
CDR3 protein: ASSLNPTYEQY

clone size: -
J gene: TRBJ2-3
V gene: TRBV7-3
CDR3 protein: ASSYRGEPYNDQQY

clone size: once
J gene: TRBJ2-1
V gene: TRBV12-3/TRBV12-4
CDR3 protein: ASSSSTYNEQF

clone size: -
J gene: TRBJ2-7
V gene: TRBV7-6
CDR3 protein: ASSLAHKRDSYEQY

clone size: -
J gene: TRBJ2-1
V gene: TRBV2
CDR3 protein: ASGHGLAESLS

clone size: -
J gene: TRBJ1-1
V gene: TRBV9
CDR3 protein: ASSAPPGMNTEAF

clone size: once
J gene: TRBJ2-7
V gene: TRBV7-7
CDR3 protein: ATSTGWGSSHQHY

clone size: -
J gene: TRBJ2-5
V gene: TRBV7-9
CDR3 protein: ASSLWSTQGEYQY

clone size: -
J gene: TRBJ1-1
V gene: TRBV5-4
CDR3 protein: ASSPYLGGLGMNTEAF

clone size: -
J gene: TRBJ1-5
V gene: TRBV15
CDR3 protein: ATSRRTGGIQPQH

clone size: many
J gene: TRBJ1-2
V gene: TRBV7-9
CDR3 protein: ASSLQGGADYGYT

clone size: -
J gene: TRBJ2-1
V gene: TRBV2
CDR3 protein: ASSDSCTEATEQF

clone size: few
J gene: TRBJ1-1
V gene: TRBV19
CDR3 protein: ASSIASGANNEQF

clone size: many
J gene: TRBJ1-6
V gene: TRBV4-2
CDR3 protein: ASSLTGTADSPLH

clone size: many
J gene: TRBJ2-1
V gene: TRBV24-1
CDR3 protein: ATSEPTENEQF

clone size: many
J gene: TRBJ1-1
V gene: TRBV9
CDR3 protein: ASGGAGNIQYFAF

clone size: -
J gene: TRBJ1-1
V gene: TRBV11-3
CDR3 protein: ASGGDLAVLNTEAF

clone size: -
J gene: TRBJ2-1
V gene: TRBV9
CDR3 protein: ASSVGSDTQSVEQF

clone size: -
J gene: TRBJ2-5
V gene: TRBV7-3
CDR3 protein: ASSRGSEQQTHE

clone size: few
J gene: TRBJ2-3
V gene: TRBV5-5
CDR3 protein: ASSAGGADTQY

clone size: -
J gene: TRBJ2-3
V gene: TRBV2
CDR3 protein: ASSLAGGNNTQF